This T cell receptor (beta chain) is drawn from a study of beta chain features in type 1 diabetes. Whole-study findings and limits: When Type 1 diabetes patients were examined, their TCRB CDR3s proved moderately but significantly shorter in all four CD4+ subsets.

What was sequenced were expressed TCRB transcripts, since all of the isolated RNA had been reverse transcribed. Measured with immunoSEQ multiplex PCR; TCRdb has only the in-frame clones, and not every one. Counted here are hundreds of thousands of clones, 13% occurring once; the ten biggest clones make up approximately 0.022%. Germline CDR1 and CDR2: SGHTA and FQGNSA. V lost 5 bases and J 3 bases, leaving 19 bases between the germline ends. There are 16 residues in the CDR3. About this clone: What it recognizes is unknown.

Source material: naive CD4+ T cells from blood. The receptor's source is a man aged 18 to 30 with type 1 diabetes. The chain uses TRBV7-2 and TRBJ1-1; D might be TRBD1 (5 bases). CDR3 nucleotide sequence: TGTGCCAGCAGCCCCCGACACCCGGGGGAGTACACTGAAGCTTTCTTT. Translating gives CASSPRHPGEYTEAFF.